A selection of T cell receptor beta chains follows, all from one sample in a study of blood T cells in healthy people across ages. MiXCR was run by TCRdb on the 5' RACE reads, yielding one entry per CDR3 protein. Among around 970,000 distinct CDR3 sequences listed, around 54% were seen once. The specimen was blood. These receptors were taken from a woman in her fifties or sixties in good health. CDR3s include the opening cysteine and the closing phenylalanine or tryptophan. D genes are given only for firm matches. Not all rows give a size; the values are once, few, many and, for expanded clones, a class.

>TRBJ2-7|TRBV6-5|-|-|15
TGTGCCAGCAGGAGTGTAGCGTCCGGCTCCTACGAGCAGTACTTC
CASRSVASGSYEQYF
>TRBJ2-3|TRBV12-3/TRBV12-4|-|few|15
TGTGCCAGCAGCCTCCAAAGCGGGAGCACAGATACGCAGTATTTT
CASSLQSGSTDTQYF
>TRBJ2-3|TRBV11-2|TRBD1|-|17
TGTGCCAGCAGCTTAGTGTCTTGGACAGGGCGTCCAGATACGCAGTATTTT
CASSLVSWTGRPDTQYF
>TRBJ1-6|TRBV2|-|-|14
TGTGCCAGCAGTGTCAGGGTAGATAATTCACCCCTCCACTTT
CASSVRVDNSPLHF
>TRBJ1-5|TRBV9|-|-|15
TGTGCCAGCAGCGTGGAGGGACGACTCAATCAGCCCCAGCATTTT
CASSVEGRLNQPQHF
>TRBJ2-5|TRBV12-3/TRBV12-4|TRBD2|-|14
TGTGCCAGCGCCAGGGTAGCGGGAGGAGAGGCCCAGTACTTC
CASARVAGGEAQYF
>TRBJ2-7|TRBV12-3/TRBV12-4|-|-|15
TGTGCCAGCAGACATAAGCCAGGGGAACGTCACGAGCAGTACTTC
CASRHKPGERHEQYF
>TRBJ2-7|TRBV28|TRBD1|-|13
TGTGCCAGCAGTGGACAGGTGACTGGCGAGCAGTACTTC
CASSGQVTGEQYF
>TRBJ2-7|TRBV30|-|few|15
TGTGCCTGGAGTACTCCTGGGACATATGCGTACGAGCAGTACTTC
CAWSTPGTYAYEQYF
>TRBJ2-5|TRBV6-1|TRBD1|-|17
TGTGCCAGCAGTAAGTCCCCCTCGGGCAGGGGGCTTGAGACCCAGTACTTC
CASSKSPSGRGLETQYF
>TRBJ2-5|TRBV21-1|-|-|15
TGTGCCAGCAGGTGGACAGTCGGGAACAAAGAGACCCAGTACTTC
CASRWTVGNKETQYF
>TRBJ2-4|TRBV5-1|-|few|13
TGCGCCAGCAGCGCGGGAAAAGAAAACATTCAGTACTTC
CASSAGKENIQYF
>TRBJ2-3|TRBV7-3|-|-|14
TGTGCCAGCAGCTCCTCCGTCCCCCCAGATACGCAGTATTTT
CASSSSVPPDTQYF
>TRBJ2-4|TRBV3-1|-|-|14
TGTGCCAGCACCCTAAGGGGGACCCCGACGGAACAGTACTTC
CASTLRGTPTEQYF
>TRBJ2-7|TRBV6-6|-|-|13
TGTGCCAGCAGTTACGAGGGGATCTACGAGCAGTACTTC
CASSYEGIYEQYF
>TRBJ2-7|TRBV6-5|-|-|14
TGTGCCACATCCAAGGGCACCTTCTCCTACGAGCAGTACTTC
CATSKGTFSYEQYF
>TRBJ1-1|TRBV5-1|TRBD1|-|18
TGCGCCAGCAGCCCCGGACAGGGAATGATGGTTTTGAACACTGAAGCTTTCTTT
CASSPGQGMMVLNTEAFF
>TRBJ1-2|TRBV21-1|-|-|13
TGTGCCAGCAGCAAAGATGCCGATTATGGCTACACCTTC
CASSKDADYGYTF
>TRBJ2-3|TRBV7-2|TRBD2|many|17
TGTGCCAGCAGCCCCCTAAAAGCGGGAGACCCCGGAGATACGCAGTATTTT
CASSPLKAGDPGDTQYF